Shown below are 25 T cell receptor beta chains from a single sample sequenced in a study of cytomegalovirus exposure and HLA in healthy donors. Vbeta (60) and Jbeta (13) primers were used in the PCR. The data were produced by immunoSEQ multiplex PCR, yet TCRdb's version contains in-frame clones alone and is incomplete. The repertoire holds about 180,000 clones, with around four fifths as singletons. Sequenced: PBMCs. Receptors were obtained from a girl aged 10 to 17 in good health and CMV-seropositive.

This clone was counted a few times. V is TRBV30 and J is TRBJ2-1; D is perhaps TRBD1 (7 bases). Germline CDR1 GTSNPN, CDR2 SVGIG (reference sequence). Trimming removed 0 bases at V and 14 bases at J, with 14 bases between. This CDR3 is built from 12 residues. CDR3 sequence reads: CAWSVLGGTEFF. Written as DNA, the CDR3 is TGTGCCTGGAGTGTACTAGGCGGGACAGAGTTCTTC.

The J gene is TRBJ1-4, the V gene TRBV4-1; D call uncertain. In germline, CDR1 is MGHRA, CDR2 YSYEKL. Trimming removed 1 base from V and 8 bases from J, with 8 bases in between. The CDR3 consists of 13 residues. The CDR3 protein is CASSQVGEEKLFF. CDR3 DNA: TGCGCCAGCAGCCAAGTGGGAGAAGAAAAACTGTTTTTT.

Comments on this clone: The junction departs from germline at one end; a sequencing error may be responsible. Distinct nucleotide sequences in the sample also encode this CDR3. This chain connects TRBV7-9 to TRBJ2-3; D is possibly TRBD2 (5 bases). CDR1 is SEHNR, CDR2 FQNEAQ, per germline (reference sequence). This CDR3 region has 15 residues. The CDR3 reads CASSLTGSGADTQYF. The CDR3 coding sequence is TGCGCCAGCAGCTTAACGGGATCCGGGGCAGATACGCAGTATTTT. Full variable domain (outside the CDR3, taken from reference TRBV7-9 and TRBJ2-3): DTGVSQNPRHKITKRGQNVTFRCDPISEHNRLYWYRQTLGQGPEFLTYFQNEAQLEKSRLLSDRFSAERPKGSFSTLEIQRTEQGDSAMYLCASSLTGSGADTQYFGPGTRLTVL.

The V gene is TRBV25-1, the J gene TRBJ1-2; weak D call: TRBD1 (5 bases). The CDR3 runs 12 residues. V lost 6 bases to trimming and J lost 4 bases, with 9 bases between them. The germline gives CDR1 MGHDK, CDR2 SYGVNS. This chain's CDR3 is CASSQGGYGYTF. The CDR3 DNA reads as TGTGCCAGCAGCCAGGGAGGCTATGGCTACACCTTC.

The chain joins TRBV7-2 to TRBJ2-7; TRBD1 might be the D (5 bases). Trimming took 5 bases from V and 4 from J, leaving 21 bases between them. CDR1 and CDR2 from the germline V gene are SGHTA and FQGNSA. The CDR3 is made up of 16 amino acids. The CDR3 sequence is CASSDTPHRLGYEQYF. The CDR3 DNA is TGTGCCAGCAGCGACACACCGCACAGGTTAGGGTACGAGCAGTACTTC.

The chain joins TRBV19 to TRBJ1-5; D not resolved. The V end lost 5 bases, the J end lost 3 bases, and 11 bases lay between the germline ends. The germline CDR1 and CDR2 sequences are LNHDA and SQIVND (reference sequence). The CDR3 consists of 14 residues. The CDR3 DNA is TGTGCCAGTAGTTTGGACTCATACAATCAGCCCCAGCATTTT. Amino acid sequence: CASSLDSYNQPQHF.

This clone has only one observation. The chain uses TRBV5-1 and TRBJ1-1, with D possibly TRBD1 on 6 matching bases. CDR3 length: 14 residues. Looked up from germline, CDR1 is SGHRS and CDR2 is YFSETQ. V was cut by 7 bases and J by 0 bases, with 13 bases left in between. The CDR3 reads CASLQGPMNTEAFF. The CDR3 coding sequence is TGCGCCAGCTTACAGGGCCCTATGAACACTGAAGCTTTCTTT.

The genes are TRBV5-1 and TRBJ1-5, with unresolved D. V lost 0 bases, J lost 0 bases, and 16 bases lay in between. Germline V gene data show CDR1 as SGHRS and CDR2 as YFSETQ. The CDR3 covers 18 residues. CDR3 sequence: CASSLEPGIPYSNQPQHF. The CDR3 nucleotides read TGCGCCAGCAGCTTGGAACCCGGGATTCCTTATAGCAATCAGCCCCAGCATTTT.

This CDR3 reads CASSDSRYEINEQFF. The CDR3 region has the DNA TGTGCCAGTAGTGATAGCCGTTACGAAATCAATGAGCAGTTCTTC. This sequence joins TRBV19 and TRBJ2-1; D unresolved. V was cut by 5 bases and J by 6 bases, with 17 bases left in between. Germline V gene data show CDR1 as LNHDA and CDR2 as SQIVND (reference sequence). This CDR3 spans 15 amino acids.

The J gene is TRBJ2-3, the V gene TRBV28; weak D call: TRBD1 (5 bases). The CDR3 covers 14 residues. V was pared by 3 bases and J by 6 bases, with 13 bases between. Germline V gene data show CDR1 as MDHEN and CDR2 as SYDVKM. Written as DNA, the CDR3 is TGTGCCAGCAGTTTCGACAGTCTCCCGGATACGCAGTATTTT. This gives the protein CASSFDSLPDTQYF.

This chain uses TRBV5-5 with TRBJ1-2, with 8 bases identical to TRBD1. Germline assignment: CDR1 SGHKS and CDR2 YYEKEE (reference sequence). This CDR3 spans 12 amino acids. Trimming cost V 6 bases and J 8 bases; bases outside gene matches: 6. The CDR3 region is CASNSTGVGYTF. As DNA, the CDR3 is TGTGCCAGCAACTCGACAGGGGTCGGCTACACCTTC. Drawing the rest from reference TRBV5-5 and TRBJ1-2, the complete variable domain is DAGVTQSPTHLIKTRGQQVTLRCSPISGHKSVSWYQQVLGQGPQFIFQYYEKEERGRGNFPDRFSARQFPNYSSELNVNALLLGDSALYLCASNSTGVGYTFGSGTRLTVV.

The gene calls are TRBV15 and TRBJ2-5, with D perhaps matching TRBD2 (7 bases). CDR1 is LNHNV, CDR2 YYDKDF, per germline (reference sequence). This CDR3 has 18 amino acids. The V and J ends lost 0 bases and 1 base respectively, with 18 bases between them. The CDR3 here is CATSRDWGGLGAQETQYF. In nucleotides, the CDR3 is TGTGCCACCAGCAGAGATTGGGGGGGACTGGGGGCCCAAGAGACCCAGTACTTC.

This clone was detected a few times. The V gene is TRBV28, the J gene TRBJ1-5; tentatively, D is TRBD1 (6 bases). V gave up 8 bases and J gave up 5 bases, with 10 bases separating them. Looked up from germline, CDR1 is MDHEN and CDR2 is SYDVKM. The CDR3 contains 12 residues. The CDR3 bases are TGTGCCAGCTGCAGGGGTTATCAGCCCCAGCATTTT. Its translation is CASCRGYQPQHF.

The chain uses TRBV28 and TRBJ1-1; no reliable D call. The CDR3 covers 14 residues. Between the trimmed V and J ends, which lost 2 bases and 3 bases, there was a span of 10 bases. The V gene's germline CDR1 is MDHEN and CDR2 SYDVKM. DNA for the CDR3: TGTGCCAGCAGTTTACTGAAGGGAGACACTGAAGCTTTCTTT. It codes for CASSLLKGDTEAFF. Combining the CDR3 with reference TRBV28 and TRBJ1-1 gives the whole variable domain DVKVTQSSRYLVKRTGEKVFLECVQDMDHENMFWYRQDPGLGLRLIYFSYDVKMKEKGDIPEGYSVSREKKERFSLILESASTNQTSMYLCASSLLKGDTEAFFGQGTRLTVV.

V gene TRBV9 combines with J gene TRBJ2-7; 7 bases match TRBD2. The J segment lost 0 bases and the V segment lost 4 bases, leaving 7 bases of the junction unmatched. The CDR3 loop spans 15 amino acids. Germline V lookup: CDR1 SGDLS, CDR2 YYNGEE. The CDR3 loop reads CASSTSGEYSYEQYF. The CDR3 DNA reads TGTGCCAGCAGCACCAGCGGGGAATACTCCTACGAGCAGTACTTC. The entire variable domain, with the rest obtained from reference TRBV9 and TRBJ2-7, is as follows: DSGVTQTPKHLITATGQRVTLRCSPRSGDLSVYWYQQSLDQGLQFLIQYYNGEERAKGNILERFSAQQFPDLHSELNLSSLELGDSALYFCASSTSGEYSYEQYFGPGTRLTVT.

This chain connects TRBV18 to TRBJ1-5; TRBD1 might be the D (5 bases). Germline V CDR1 and CDR2: KGHSH, LQKENI. V lost 2 bases, J lost 1 base, and 15 bases lay in between. The CDR3 totals 17 residues. The CDR3 DNA sequence: TGTGCCAGCTCACCAATCAGGGCAGAAAGCAGCAATCAGCCCCAGCATTTT. Translated: CASSPIRAESSNQPQHF.

V and J are TRBV27 and TRBJ1-1, with D hard to call. V lost 5 bases, J lost 0 bases, and 13 bases lay in between. Germline CDR1 is MNHEY and CDR2 is SMNVEV (reference sequence). The CDR3 runs to 15 residues. The CDR3 region is CASSEWARMNTEAFF. The CDR3 nucleotides read TGTGCCAGCAGTGAATGGGCCAGAATGAACACTGAAGCTTTCTTT.

CDR3 in DNA: TGTGCCAGCAGCTTTGTGAGTGCTGGTGAAAAACTGTTTTTT. Amino acids: CASSFVSAGEKLFF. This rearrangement joins TRBV7-9 to TRBJ1-4; D not certain. The CDR3 covers 14 residues. The germline V and J ends were trimmed by 3 bases and 7 bases, with 12 bases remaining between them. Germline CDR1 and CDR2: SEHNR and FQNEAQ (reference sequence).

The table lists this clone with a count of one. The CDR3 region is CASSVSQWGVGEQYF. In nucleotides, the CDR3 is TGTGCCAGCAGCGTAAGTCAGTGGGGGGTTGGAGAGCAGTACTTC. The chain combines TRBV6-1 with TRBJ2-7; a possible D gene is TRBD2 (6 bases). The CDR3 totals 15 residues. The V and J ends lost 6 bases and 7 bases respectively, with 22 bases between them. Germline V gene data show CDR1 as MNHNS and CDR2 as SASEGT.

The V call is TRBV4-1, the J call TRBJ1-4; D gene ambiguous. The V and J ends lost 4 bases and 7 bases respectively, with 7 bases between them. Germline values: CDR1 MGHRA, CDR2 YSYEKL. The CDR3 contains 12 residues. In nucleotides, the CDR3 is TGCGCCAGCAGCCCAAGCCTTGAAAAACTGTTTTTT. Translation: CASSPSLEKLFF.

V gene TRBV11-3 combines with J gene TRBJ2-3; 14 bases match TRBD2. This CDR3 has 19 residues. Per germline, CDR1 SGHNT and CDR2 YENEEA. The V gene end was trimmed by 0 bases and the J gene end by 5 bases; junction bases not matched to a gene: 10. CDR3 in amino acids: CASSLDPRTSGGLEDTQYF. The CDR3 DNA reads as TGTGCCAGCAGCTTAGATCCCAGGACTAGCGGGGGGTTAGAAGATACGCAGTATTTT.

The chain carries TRBV2 and TRBJ1-2, with D unclear. Trimming cost V 6 bases and J 5 bases, with 16 bases left between them. This CDR3 contains 14 residues. Germline V gene data show CDR1 as SNHLY and CDR2 as FYNNEI. The CDR3 sequence is CASRYDGTTYGYTF. CDR3 coding DNA: TGTGCCAGCAGATACGATGGCACAACGTATGGCTACACCTTC. Combining the CDR3 with reference TRBV2 and TRBJ1-2 gives the whole variable domain EPEVTQTPSHQVTQMGQEVILRCVPISNHLYFYWYRQILGQKVEFLVSFYNNEISEKSEIFDDQFSVERPDGSNFTLKIRSTKLEDSAMYFCASRYDGTTYGYTFGSGTRLTVV.

V and J are TRBV5-1 and TRBJ2-3; D unresolved. With 0 bases removed from V and 5 bases from J, the gap between germline ends came to 10 bases. The CDR3 loop spans 14 amino acids. Germline V CDR1 and CDR2: SGHRS, YFSETQ. The CDR3 region has the DNA TGCGCCAGCAGCTTGGGGCTGGTTGGAGATACGCAGTATTTT. Protein: CASSLGLVGDTQYF.

The rearrangement links TRBV18 to TRBJ1-3, with 7 bases identical to TRBD1. The CDR3 sequence is 16 residues long. Germline CDR1 KGHSH, CDR2 LQKENI. With 2 bases clipped from V and 2 bases from J, the junction kept 6 bases outside the gene matches. The CDR3 sequence: CASSPSTTGTGNTIYF. As DNA, the CDR3 is TGTGCCAGCTCACCATCGACGACAGGGACTGGAAACACCATATATTTT.

The gene calls are TRBV12-5 and TRBJ1-2; D uncertain. The CDR3 extends over 14 amino acids. Trimming removed 5 bases from V and 7 bases from J, with 17 bases in between. Germline V gene data show CDR1 as LGHNT and CDR2 as FRNRAP. For the CDR3, the DNA is TGTGCTAGTGGTCTACGGGATGGTGGCAGTGGCTACACCTTC. This gives the protein CASGLRDGGSGYTF.